This entry lists 2 T cell receptor beta chains sequenced from one sample in a study of early T cells in non-severe SARS-CoV-2 infection. TCRdb analysed the 5' RACE reads with MiXCR anew, one entry per CDR3 protein. Among about 110,000 distinct CDR3 sequences listed, about 12% were seen once. The sequenced material came from whole blood. These receptors were taken from an adult who was a healthcare worker with PCR-confirmed SARS-CoV-2 infection or an uninfected control (not recorded which).

This clonotype was observed a handful of times. This chain links TRBV2 with TRBJ1-1, with D hard to call. Deletions cut 6 bases from V and 6 bases from J, with 8 bases between. Germline V lookup: CDR1 SNHLY, CDR2 FYNNEI. The CDR3 sequence is 11 residues long. Written as DNA, the CDR3 is TGTGCCAGCAGCTTCTTCGCTGAAGCTTTCTTT. Translation: CASSFFAEAFF. The full variable domain, its missing parts supplied by reference TRBV2 and TRBJ1-1, is EPEVTQTPSHQVTQMGQEVILRCVPISNHLYFYWYRQILGQKVEFLVSFYNNEISEKSEIFDDQFSVERPDGSNFTLKIRSTKLEDSAMYFCASSFFAEAFFGQGTRLTVV.

This clonotype showed up just a few times. The chain is built from TRBV2 and TRBJ2-7; 7 positions agree with TRBD2. The germline gives CDR1 SNHLY, CDR2 FYNNEI. The ends lost 11 bases at V and 0 bases at J; junction bases unmatched: 4. CDR3 length: 12 residues. CDR3 protein: CAGGDYSYEQYF. The CDR3 region has the DNA TGTGCCGGGGGGGACTACTCCTACGAGCAGTACTTC.